The T cell receptor (beta chain) under discussion was sequenced for a study of post-analysis software for immune sequencing data. Study context: Some patients lacked subtype; others had relapsing-remitting, secondary progressive or progressive-relapsing disease.

Whole-study results and caveats: The study found TRBV5-6, TRBV5-1 and TRBV20-1 among 4 or 5 TRBV segments more frequent in patients than controls.

Trimming took 2 bases from V and 7 from J, leaving 6 bases between them. In germline, CDR1 is ENHRY, CDR2 SYGVKD. The CDR3 has 13 amino acids. Each TCR beta cDNA library carried unique molecular identifiers. Input of 1 to 10 million T cells yielded around 460,000 cDNA molecules. TCRdb re-called the PCR reads with MiXCR, one entry per CDR3 protein. The sample contains 450,000 to 700,000 distinct CDR3 sequences, roughly 46% of which appear only once. As to this clonotype: Its antigen remains unknown.

The chain is built from TRBV10-3 and TRBJ1-6; no clear D. The receptor was derived from a girl aged 10-17 years with multiple sclerosis. The sample was blood. CDR3 bases: TGTGCCATCAGTGAGGACGGGAATTCACCCCTCCACTTT. It specifies CAISEDGNSPLHF.